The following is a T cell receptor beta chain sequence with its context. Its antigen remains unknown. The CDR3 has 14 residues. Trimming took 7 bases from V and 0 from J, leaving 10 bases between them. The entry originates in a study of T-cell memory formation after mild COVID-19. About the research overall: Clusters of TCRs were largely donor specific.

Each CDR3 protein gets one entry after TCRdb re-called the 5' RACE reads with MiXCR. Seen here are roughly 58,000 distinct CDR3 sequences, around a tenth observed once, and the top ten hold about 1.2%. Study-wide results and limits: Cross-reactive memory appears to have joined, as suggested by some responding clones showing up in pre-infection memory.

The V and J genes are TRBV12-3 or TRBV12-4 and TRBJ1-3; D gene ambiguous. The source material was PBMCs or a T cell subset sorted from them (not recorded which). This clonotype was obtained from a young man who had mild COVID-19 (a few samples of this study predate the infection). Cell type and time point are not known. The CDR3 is CASIRLSSGNTIYF. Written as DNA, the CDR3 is TGTGCCAGCATCCGACTTAGCTCTGGAAACACCATATATTTT.